The 23 T cell receptor beta chains listed next were all sequenced from one sample in a study of T-cell reconstitution after alpha-beta-depleted transplantation in children. Preparation of the TCRbeta library was carried out with unique molecular identifiers. MiXCR, applied by TCRdb to the PCR reads, yields one record per CDR3 protein. The table has approximately 110,000 distinct CDR3 sequences, around a tenth seen once. The starting material was PBMCs, obtained before TCRalphabeta/CD19-depleted stem cell transplant. The source of these receptors is a boy aged 2 to 9 with acute lymphoblastic leukemia, due to receive a stem cell transplant.

This clonotype was counted a few times. The DNA of the CDR3 is TGCAGCGCCCTGGACAGGATGGGGGGCGATACGCAGTATTTT. Translated, it gives CSALDRMGGDTQYF. The rearrangement uses TRBV29-1 and TRBJ2-3; D might be TRBD1 (7 bases). Germline CDR1 SQVTM, CDR2 ANQGSEA. The CDR3 is made up of 14 amino acids. V dropped 7 bases and J dropped 6 bases, with 20 bases sitting between them.

Only a few counts were recorded for this clonotype. The V call is TRBV28, the J call TRBJ2-3; TRBD2 matches 10 bases. The CDR3 has 17 residues. Germline-derived CDR1 and CDR2 are MDHEN and SYDVKM. V shed 6 bases, J shed 3 bases, and the junction held 12 bases outside the gene matches. The CDR3 loop is CASSPGGLAGATDTQYF. The CDR3 bases are TGTGCCAGCAGCCCCGGGGGGCTAGCGGGAGCGACAGATACGCAGTATTTT.

This clonotype was observed once. This chain connects TRBV5-6 to TRBJ2-5, with D perhaps being TRBD1 or TRBD2 (5 bases each). V lost 9 bases and J 4 bases, leaving 16 bases between the germline ends. The CDR3 has 13 amino acids. Germline V gives CDR1 SGHDT, CDR2 YYEEEE. Here the CDR3 reads CAMSPGTRETQYF. The CDR3 DNA sequence: TGTGCCATGAGCCCCGGGACCAGAGAGACCCAGTACTTC.

The chain joins TRBV28 to TRBJ2-7, with D possibly called TRBD1 or TRBD2 (5 bases each). V lost 0 bases to trimming and J lost 4 bases, with 10 bases between them. Germline lookup yields CDR1 MDHEN and CDR2 SYDVKM. CDR3 length equals 14 residues. The CDR3 DNA reads as TGTGCCAGCAGTTTATGGGGGGAGCGGTACGAGCAGTACTTC. Encoded protein: CASSLWGERYEQYF.

The chain links TRBV12-3 or TRBV12-4 to TRBJ1-2; D gene unclear. The CDR3 totals 12 residues. The V end was cut by 5 bases, the J end by 3 bases, with 7 bases between. Here the CDR3 reads CASSPQHYGYTF. The CDR3 nucleotides read TGTGCCAGCAGTCCACAGCACTATGGCTACACCTTC.

The chain is built from TRBV5-4 and TRBJ1-3; D is uncertain. CDR1 is SGHNT and CDR2 is YYREEE in the germline V gene (reference sequence). Trimming took 4 bases from V and 9 from J, leaving 11 bases between them. The CDR3 consists of 12 residues. The CDR3 region has the DNA TGTGCCAGCAGCCGGATAGGTGCCACCATATATTTT. Translation gives CASSRIGATIYF.

The chain has TRBV4-1 and TRBJ2-6, with 10 bases aligning to TRBD1. V lost 4 bases, J lost 2 bases, and 8 bases stayed unmatched. The V gene's germline CDR1 is MGHRA and CDR2 YSYEKL. The CDR3 consists of 18 residues. This CDR3 is CASSLSGTGVAGANVLTF. DNA of the CDR3: TGCGCCAGCAGCCTCTCCGGGACAGGGGTAGCTGGGGCCAACGTCCTGACTTTC.

The gene calls are TRBV10-3 and TRBJ1-6, with 10 bases identical to TRBD1. CDR1 is ENHRY and CDR2 is SYGVKD in the germline V gene. CDR3 size: 14 residues. With 6 bases clipped from V and 8 bases from J, the junction kept 4 bases outside the gene matches. The CDR3 here is CAISDRGRDSPLHF. The CDR3 region has the DNA TGTGCCATCAGCGACAGGGGGCGGGATTCACCCCTCCACTTT.

This clonotype was picked up a small number of times. The chain carries TRBV5-1 and TRBJ2-7, with 7 bases fitting TRBD1. There are 15 residues in the CDR3. Unmatched junction bases numbered 6, after V lost 3 bases and J lost 0 bases. Germline-derived CDR1 and CDR2 are SGHRS and YFSETQ. DNA of the CDR3: TGCGCCAGCAGCTGGACAGGACCCCTCTCCTACGAGCAGTACTTC. It is translated as CASSWTGPLSYEQYF.

This clonotype was seen a few times. The rearrangement links TRBV5-1 to TRBJ2-7; D may correspond to TRBD1 or TRBD2 (5 bases each). The CDR3 spans 15 residues. V lost 2 bases, J lost 4 bases, and 16 bases lay in between. CDR1 is SGHRS, CDR2 YFSETQ, per germline. This CDR3 is CASSLGSPEGYEQYF. The CDR3 coding sequence is TGCGCCAGCAGCTTAGGAAGTCCAGAGGGGTACGAGCAGTACTTC.

The V and J genes are TRBV5-1 and TRBJ1-1, with D unclear. CDR1 is SGHRS and CDR2 is YFSETQ in the germline V gene. The CDR3 runs 14 residues. Deletions cut 2 bases from V and 5 bases from J, with 13 bases between. Written as DNA, the CDR3 is TGCGCCAGCAGCTTTCGGGGTGGTCAGACTGAAGCTTTCTTT. Its protein product is CASSFRGGQTEAFF.

A few counts support this clonotype. The chain employs TRBV27 and TRBJ2-4; a weak D match, TRBD2 (5 bases). The length of the CDR3 is 16 residues. Germline CDR1 MNHEY, CDR2 SMNVEV (reference sequence). Trimming pared 2 bases from V and 0 bases from J, leaving 11 bases between. CDR3 DNA sequence: TGTGCCAGCAGTTTAACGCGGGTGGAAGCCAAAAACATTCAGTACTTC. Translating it yields CASSLTRVEAKNIQYF.

This clonotype was recorded many times. The V gene is TRBV12-3 or TRBV12-4, the J gene TRBJ2-7; tentative D call: TRBD1 (6 bases). This CDR3 comprises 16 residues. V was pared by 5 bases and J by 0 bases, with 17 bases between. The CDR3 DNA sequence: TGTGCCAGCAGTATGAGAGACAGGCTAAACTCCTACGAGCAGTACTTC. It codes for CASSMRDRLNSYEQYF.

As regards this clonotype: A much larger clone sits a single nucleotide away, making a read error possible. Since the CDR3 does not end with the conserved phenylalanine or tryptophan, this likely comes from a read error. The rearrangement links TRBV5-1 to TRBJ1-1; D gene ambiguous. The germline gives CDR1 SGHRS, CDR2 YFSETQ. The germline V and J ends were trimmed by 0 bases and 2 bases, with 8 bases remaining between them. The CDR3 has 14 amino acids. CDR3 in DNA: TGCGCCAGCAGCTTGGGGACCGTCAACACTGAAGCTTTCTAT. It encodes CASSLGTVNTEAFY.

A few counts support this clonotype. V and J are TRBV20-1 and TRBJ2-5; 13 positions agree with TRBD2. Germline CDR1 and CDR2: DFQATT and SNEGSKA (reference sequence). The CDR3 extends over 16 amino acids. V trimming: 3 bases; J trimming: 0 bases; junction bases outside the gene matches: 4. The CDR3 spells CSARPGLAGNQETQYF. CDR3 DNA sequence: TGCAGTGCTAGGCCGGGACTAGCGGGAAACCAAGAGACCCAGTACTTC.

A few counts support this clonotype. The chain uses TRBV6-1 and TRBJ1-5, with 8 bases lining up with TRBD1. Germline values: CDR1 MNHNS, CDR2 SASEGT. The CDR3 consists of 15 residues. J gave up 3 bases and V 6 bases, and 7 bases lay outside the gene matches. The CDR3 nucleotides read TGTGCCAGCAGACAGACAGGGGCATACAATCAGCCCCAGCATTTT. It codes for CASRQTGAYNQPQHF.

This clonotype occurred many times. This sequence joins TRBV20-1 and TRBJ2-4, with a possible D match to TRBD1 (6 bases). Looked up from germline, CDR1 is DFQATT and CDR2 is SNEGSKA (reference sequence). Between the trimmed V and J ends, which lost 5 bases and 9 bases, there was a span of 23 bases. The CDR3 sequence is 15 residues long. The CDR3 sequence: CSAYDFRVGAGIQYF. In DNA, the CDR3 is TGCAGTGCTTACGACTTCAGGGTGGGGGCTGGCATTCAGTACTTC.

A few counts support this clonotype. J is TRBJ2-2 and V is TRBV20-1; TRBD2 matches 11 bases. The germline gives CDR1 DFQATT, CDR2 SNEGSKA (reference sequence). The CDR3 length is 18 residues. The J segment lost 3 bases and the V segment lost 0 bases, leaving 9 bases of the junction unmatched. The CDR3 DNA follows: TGCAGTGCTAGAGAGACTAGCGGGGTCCGAACACACACCGGGGAGCTGTTTTTT. Translated, it gives CSARETSGVRTHTGELFF.

There are a few counts of this clonotype. CDR3 in amino acids: CSAAPHGQGTEAFF. As DNA, the CDR3 is TGCAGTGCGGCCCCCCACGGACAGGGGACTGAAGCTTTCTTT. The chain uses TRBV20-1 and TRBJ1-1, with TRBD1 matching over 9 bases. The V gene end was trimmed by 6 bases and the J gene end by 5 bases; junction bases not matched to a gene: 10. This CDR3 has 14 residues. Per germline, CDR1 DFQATT and CDR2 SNEGSKA (reference sequence).

The chain couples TRBV25-1 to TRBJ2-1; no clear D. CDR3 size: 14 residues. The V end lost 6 bases, the J end lost 4 bases, and 13 bases lay between the germline ends. The V gene's germline CDR1 is MGHDK and CDR2 SYGVNS. The CDR3: CASSGNHWYNEQFF. The CDR3 bases are TGTGCCAGCAGCGGAAATCACTGGTACAATGAGCAGTTCTTC.

J is TRBJ2-1 and V is TRBV20-1; possibly TRBD2 for D (6 bases). The CDR3 totals 15 residues. The germline gives CDR1 DFQATT, CDR2 SNEGSKA (reference sequence). Trimming removed 2 bases from V and 6 bases from J, with 17 bases in between. The CDR3 DNA is TGCAGTGCTAGATATGTTGGCGGGATTGGCAATGAGCAGTTCTTC. Protein product: CSARYVGGIGNEQFF.

The table lists this clonotype with a count of one. V usage is TRBV9 and J usage is TRBJ1-3; D is ambiguous. Trimming removed 0 bases at V and 4 bases at J, with 5 bases between. Germline CDR1 reads SGDLS; CDR2 reads YYNGEE. This CDR3 has 13 residues. The CDR3 region is CASSVDGGNTIYF. CDR3 nucleotides: TGTGCCAGCAGCGTAGATGGGGGAAACACCATATATTTT.

This clonotype was found many times. V gene TRBV12-3 or TRBV12-4 combines with J gene TRBJ2-3; D tentatively fits TRBD1 or TRBD2 (5 bases each). The CDR3 runs 14 residues. V lost 5 bases and J 2 bases, leaving 11 bases between the germline ends. The CDR3, as DNA: TGTGCCAGCAGTACCCGGGGACCCACAGATACGCAGTATTTT. As protein: CASSTRGPTDTQYF.